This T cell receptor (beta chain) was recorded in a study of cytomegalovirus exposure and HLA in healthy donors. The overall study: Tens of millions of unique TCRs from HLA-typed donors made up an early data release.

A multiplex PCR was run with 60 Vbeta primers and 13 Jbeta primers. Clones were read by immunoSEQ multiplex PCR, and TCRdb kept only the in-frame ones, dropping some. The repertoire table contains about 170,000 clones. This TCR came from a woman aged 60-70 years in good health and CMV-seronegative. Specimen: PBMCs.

CDR3 protein: CASSKGGLAGYEQYF. In nucleotides, the CDR3 is TGTGCCAGCTCAAAAGGGGGGCTAGCGGGCTACGAGCAGTACTTC. The gene calls are TRBV2 and TRBJ2-7, with 8 bases lining up with TRBD2. Germline V CDR1 and CDR2: SNHLY, FYNNEI. The CDR3 covers 15 residues. With V trimmed by 8 bases and J by 3 bases, 12 bases remained unmatched. The whole variable domain, remainder taken from reference TRBV2 and TRBJ2-7, is EPEVTQTPSHQVTQMGQEVILRCVPISNHLYFYWYRQILGQKVEFLVSFYNNEISEKSEIFDDQFSVERPDGSNFTLKIRSTKLEDSAMYFCASSKGGLAGYEQYFGPGTRLTVT.